A selection of T cell receptor beta chains follows, all from one sample in a study of T cell responses to AZD1222 COVID-19 vaccine. The protocol was immunoSEQ multiplex PCR, while the TCRdb copy is restricted to in-frame clones and leaves out a portion. The sample holds 140,000 to 150,000 clones, about 86% seen once. The material sequenced was peripheral blood, taken 28 days after the second AZD1222 dose. Receptors were obtained from an adult who received the AZD1222 COVID-19 vaccine. The CDR3 runs from the conserved cysteine through the conserved F or W. The D gene is left open where the match is weak. Some rows mark clone size as missing; the rest say once, few, many or name a class of expanded clone.

size: few; D: -; V: TRBV6-5; J: TRBJ1-4; CDR3: CASSYSPGNEKLFF; DNA: TGTGCCAGCAGTTACTCGCCGGGAAATGAAAAACTGTTTTTT
size: -; D: -; V: TRBV7-9; J: TRBJ2-2; CDR3: CASRDGELFF; DNA: TGTGCCAGCAGAGACGGGGAGCTGTTTTTT
size: once; D: -; V: TRBV15; J: TRBJ1-6; CDR3: CATSRDPGEYPDSPLHF; DNA: TGTGCCACCAGCAGAGATCCAGGAGAGTACCCGGATTCACCCCTCCACTTT
size: -; D: -; V: TRBV5-1; J: TRBJ1-1; CDR3: CASNPAAQPTEAFF; DNA: TGCGCCAGCAACCCGGCCGCTCAACCCACTGAAGCTTTCTTT
size: once; D: -; V: TRBV6-2/TRBV6-3; J: TRBJ2-1; CDR3: CASSWRAAHSYNEQFF; DNA: TGTGCCAGCAGCTGGAGGGCGGCCCACTCCTACAATGAGCAGTTCTTC
size: once; D: -; V: TRBV7-9; J: TRBJ1-3; CDR3: CASSLAAATGNTIYF; DNA: TGTGCCAGCAGCTTAGCGGCTGCCACTGGAAACACCATATATTTT
size: -; D: -; V: TRBV6-5; J: TRBJ2-4; CDR3: CASSPPGVAKNIQYF; DNA: TGTGCCAGCAGCCCCCCGGGCGTAGCCAAAAACATTCAGTACTTC
size: -; D: -; V: TRBV3-1/TRBV3-2; J: TRBJ2-1; CDR3: CASSPRGSGPRREQFF; DNA: TGTGCCAGCAGCCCTCGGGGAAGCGGGCCCAGACGTGAGCAGTTCTTC
size: -; D: TRBD2; V: TRBV9; J: TRBJ2-1; CDR3: CASSVTSGGAGNEQFF; DNA: TGTGCCAGCAGCGTAACCAGCGGGGGGGCGGGAAATGAGCAGTTCTTC
size: -; D: TRBD2; V: TRBV7-6; J: TRBJ2-1; CDR3: CASSELAGAGNEQFF; DNA: TGTGCCAGCAGCGAACTAGCGGGAGCTGGGAATGAGCAGTTCTTC
size: few; D: -; V: TRBV30; J: TRBJ1-1; CDR3: CAWSVRGWGAEAFF; DNA: TGTGCCTGGAGTGTACGGGGGTGGGGCGCTGAAGCTTTCTTT
size: -; D: -; V: TRBV11-2; J: TRBJ1-2; CDR3: CASSLDAGLWYGYTF; DNA: TGTGCCAGCAGCTTAGATGCGGGGCTCTGGTATGGCTACACCTTC
size: once; D: -; V: TRBV5-1; J: TRBJ1-1; CDR3: CASSLGGSRMDTEAFF; DNA: TGCGCCAGCAGCTTAGGAGGATCACGGATGGACACTGAAGCTTTCTTT
size: once; D: -; V: TRBV10-2; J: TRBJ1-4; CDR3: CASSPIAGDEKLFF; DNA: TGCGCCAGCAGTCCCATTGCGGGGGATGAAAAACTGTTTTTT
size: -; D: -; V: TRBV11-2; J: TRBJ2-7; CDR3: CASSQGGPRTHEQYF; DNA: TGTGCCAGCAGCCAAGGTGGGCCAAGAACCCACGAGCAGTACTTC
size: -; D: -; V: TRBV7-2; J: TRBJ1-3; CDR3: CACGQRSGNTIYF; DNA: TGTGCCTGTGGACAGCGCTCTGGAAACACCATATATTTT
size: few; D: -; V: TRBV16; J: TRBJ2-2; CDR3: CASSQSGNGELFF; DNA: TGTGCCAGCAGCCAATCCGGGAACGGGGAGCTGTTTTTT
size: -; D: TRBD2; V: TRBV5-4; J: TRBJ2-3; CDR3: CASTPALAGTRDTQYF; DNA: TGTGCCAGCACCCCGGCCCTAGCGGGGACTCGGGATACGCAGTATTTT
size: -; D: -; V: TRBV24-1; J: TRBJ2-2; CDR3: CATGVTNTGELFF; DNA: TGTGCCACCGGGGTCACGAACACCGGGGAGCTGTTTTTT
size: -; D: -; V: TRBV20-1; J: TRBJ1-1; CDR3: CSGDTNTEAFF; DNA: TGCAGTGGGGACACGAACACTGAAGCTTTCTTT
size: -; D: -; V: TRBV29-1; J: TRBJ2-1; CDR3: CSVAPWDSAGHQFF; DNA: TGCAGCGTGGCCCCCTGGGACTCCGCAGGTCATCAGTTCTTC
size: -; D: -; V: TRBV19; J: TRBJ1-2; CDR3: CASSTLGQYGSYGYTF; DNA: TGTGCCAGTAGTACTCTAGGACAGTACGGGTCGTATGGCTACACCTTC
size: -; D: -; V: TRBV12-3/TRBV12-4; J: TRBJ1-2; CDR3: CASSLVRYDGYTF; DNA: TGTGCCAGCAGTTTAGTTAGATACGATGGCTACACCTTC
size: -; D: -; V: TRBV9; J: TRBJ2-7; CDR3: CASSVGPQGYEQYF; DNA: TGTGCCAGCAGCGTAGGGCCACAGGGCTACGAGCAGTACTTC
size: -; D: -; V: TRBV2; J: TRBJ2-1; CDR3: CASSLNEQFF; DNA: TGTGCCAGCTCCCTCAATGAGCAGTTCTTC
size: -; D: -; V: TRBV3-1/TRBV3-2; J: TRBJ1-5; CDR3: CASSQEQFSNQPQHF; DNA: TGTGCCAGCAGCCAAGAACAGTTTAGCAATCAGCCCCAGCATTTT
size: -; D: -; V: TRBV12-3/TRBV12-4; J: TRBJ1-3; CDR3: CASSLGLGNTIYF; DNA: TGTGCCAGCAGTTTAGGACTGGGAAACACCATATATTTT
size: -; D: -; V: TRBV5-1; J: TRBJ2-1; CDR3: CASSLGGRYNEQFF; DNA: TGCGCCAGCAGCTTGGGGGGGCGCTACAATGAGCAGTTCTTC
size: -; D: TRBD2; V: TRBV11-3; J: TRBJ2-3; CDR3: CASSLEGYLAGGTDTQYF; DNA: TGTGCCAGCAGCTTAGAGGGTTATCTAGCGGGGGGAACAGATACGCAGTATTTT